The TCR beta chain described here comes from a study of T cells after yellow fever vaccination. This CDR3 has 12 amino acids. V dropped 8 bases and J dropped 4 bases, with 13 bases sitting between them. Germline V gene sequence: CDR1 SQVTM, CDR2 ANQGSEA. In the case of this clonotype: Antigen specificity is unknown.

Overall study findings and caveats: Though weaker, the secondary response peaked faster, on day 5 versus 15.

TCRdb itself ran the 5' RACE reads through MiXCR, one entry per CDR3 protein. The sample consists of about 230,000 distinct CDR3 sequences, approximately 6.3% of them appearing once. The sequenced sample was CD4+ T cells sorted from PBMCs, obtained on the day of the yellow fever booster vaccination. The origin of this receptor is a man aged 30 to 45 who received the YFV17D yellow fever vaccine. The V call is TRBV29-1, the J call TRBJ2-3, with D possibly matching TRBD2 (5 bases). CDR3 coding DNA: TGCAGCCTCAGGACTTGCGCAGATACGCAGTATTTT. Its protein is CSLRTCADTQYF.